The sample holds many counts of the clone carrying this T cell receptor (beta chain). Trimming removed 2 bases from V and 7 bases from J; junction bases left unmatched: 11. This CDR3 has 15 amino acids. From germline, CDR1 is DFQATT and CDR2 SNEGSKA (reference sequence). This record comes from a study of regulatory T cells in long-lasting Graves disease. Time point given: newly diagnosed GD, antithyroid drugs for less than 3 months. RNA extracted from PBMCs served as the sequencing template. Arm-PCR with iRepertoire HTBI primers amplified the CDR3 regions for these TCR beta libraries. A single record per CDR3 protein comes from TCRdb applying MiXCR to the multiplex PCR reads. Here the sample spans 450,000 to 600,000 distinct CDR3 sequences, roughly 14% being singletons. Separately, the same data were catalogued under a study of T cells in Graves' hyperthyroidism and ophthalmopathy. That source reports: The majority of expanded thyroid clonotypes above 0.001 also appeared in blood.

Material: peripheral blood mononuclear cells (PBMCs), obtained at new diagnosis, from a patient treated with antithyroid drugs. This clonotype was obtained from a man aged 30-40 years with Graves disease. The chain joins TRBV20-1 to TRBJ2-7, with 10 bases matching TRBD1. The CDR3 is CSARWSPGQGWEQYF. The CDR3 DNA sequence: TGCAGTGCTAGATGGTCTCCGGGACAGGGGTGGGAGCAGTACTTC.